This TCR beta chain was found in a study of cytomegalovirus exposure and HLA in healthy donors. PCR involved 60 Vbeta and 13 Jbeta primers. Profiling relied on immunoSEQ multiplex PCR, and the TCRdb table lists in-frame clones only, not all of them. The sample includes around 200,000 clones, 82% of them seen just once. Trimming stripped 6 bases from V and 4 bases from J, with 15 bases between. CDR1 is MNHNS and CDR2 is SASEGT in the germline V gene. The CDR3 runs to 14 residues. Study conclusions and caveats: There were approximately 150 TCR beta chains listed as cytomegalovirus-associated. Confirmation was obtained in vitro that a few CMV-associated chains are specific for CMV antigens.

These donors, healthy bone marrow donors, were studied. This clone has only a few counts. The antigen remains undetermined. The sequence was obtained from a middle-aged man in good health and CMV-seropositive. Specimen: PBMCs. The rearrangement links TRBV6-1 to TRBJ1-1; D is possibly TRBD1 (5 bases). Here the CDR3 reads CASSENPGGTEAFF. The CDR3 DNA follows: TGTGCCAGCAGCGAAAACCCGGGGGGCACTGAAGCTTTCTTT.